This T cell receptor (beta chain) is from a study of identical twins. Study-wide points: Out-of-frame alpha sequences common to twins exhibited a surplus of low generation probability. Possibly, invariant MAIT and iNKT cells partly confounded zero-insertion analyses.

One entry per CDR3 protein, called by TCRdb with MiXCR from the 5' RACE reads. The sample has 240,000 or so distinct CDR3 sequences, approximately 11% seen once. CDR3 length: 18 residues. The ends were cut back, 10 bases at V and 0 bases at J, with 25 bases in the middle. Healthy Caucasians, and only they, were the donors. This clonotype was observed a handful of times. The antigen remains undetermined. The data were also submitted as part of a second study, on yellow fever vaccine responses in identical twins.

This clonotype originated in a woman between 18 and 29 years old in good health. Sequencing was done on a sample of memory (CD45RO+) T cells sorted from blood. The chain links TRBV12-3 or TRBV12-4 to TRBJ2-1; the D gene is possibly TRBD2 (7 bases). CDR3 loop: CAISRAGAGASSYNEQFF. The DNA of the CDR3 is TGTGCCATCAGCCGCGCGGGGGCGGGCGCTAGCTCCTACAATGAGCAGTTCTTC.